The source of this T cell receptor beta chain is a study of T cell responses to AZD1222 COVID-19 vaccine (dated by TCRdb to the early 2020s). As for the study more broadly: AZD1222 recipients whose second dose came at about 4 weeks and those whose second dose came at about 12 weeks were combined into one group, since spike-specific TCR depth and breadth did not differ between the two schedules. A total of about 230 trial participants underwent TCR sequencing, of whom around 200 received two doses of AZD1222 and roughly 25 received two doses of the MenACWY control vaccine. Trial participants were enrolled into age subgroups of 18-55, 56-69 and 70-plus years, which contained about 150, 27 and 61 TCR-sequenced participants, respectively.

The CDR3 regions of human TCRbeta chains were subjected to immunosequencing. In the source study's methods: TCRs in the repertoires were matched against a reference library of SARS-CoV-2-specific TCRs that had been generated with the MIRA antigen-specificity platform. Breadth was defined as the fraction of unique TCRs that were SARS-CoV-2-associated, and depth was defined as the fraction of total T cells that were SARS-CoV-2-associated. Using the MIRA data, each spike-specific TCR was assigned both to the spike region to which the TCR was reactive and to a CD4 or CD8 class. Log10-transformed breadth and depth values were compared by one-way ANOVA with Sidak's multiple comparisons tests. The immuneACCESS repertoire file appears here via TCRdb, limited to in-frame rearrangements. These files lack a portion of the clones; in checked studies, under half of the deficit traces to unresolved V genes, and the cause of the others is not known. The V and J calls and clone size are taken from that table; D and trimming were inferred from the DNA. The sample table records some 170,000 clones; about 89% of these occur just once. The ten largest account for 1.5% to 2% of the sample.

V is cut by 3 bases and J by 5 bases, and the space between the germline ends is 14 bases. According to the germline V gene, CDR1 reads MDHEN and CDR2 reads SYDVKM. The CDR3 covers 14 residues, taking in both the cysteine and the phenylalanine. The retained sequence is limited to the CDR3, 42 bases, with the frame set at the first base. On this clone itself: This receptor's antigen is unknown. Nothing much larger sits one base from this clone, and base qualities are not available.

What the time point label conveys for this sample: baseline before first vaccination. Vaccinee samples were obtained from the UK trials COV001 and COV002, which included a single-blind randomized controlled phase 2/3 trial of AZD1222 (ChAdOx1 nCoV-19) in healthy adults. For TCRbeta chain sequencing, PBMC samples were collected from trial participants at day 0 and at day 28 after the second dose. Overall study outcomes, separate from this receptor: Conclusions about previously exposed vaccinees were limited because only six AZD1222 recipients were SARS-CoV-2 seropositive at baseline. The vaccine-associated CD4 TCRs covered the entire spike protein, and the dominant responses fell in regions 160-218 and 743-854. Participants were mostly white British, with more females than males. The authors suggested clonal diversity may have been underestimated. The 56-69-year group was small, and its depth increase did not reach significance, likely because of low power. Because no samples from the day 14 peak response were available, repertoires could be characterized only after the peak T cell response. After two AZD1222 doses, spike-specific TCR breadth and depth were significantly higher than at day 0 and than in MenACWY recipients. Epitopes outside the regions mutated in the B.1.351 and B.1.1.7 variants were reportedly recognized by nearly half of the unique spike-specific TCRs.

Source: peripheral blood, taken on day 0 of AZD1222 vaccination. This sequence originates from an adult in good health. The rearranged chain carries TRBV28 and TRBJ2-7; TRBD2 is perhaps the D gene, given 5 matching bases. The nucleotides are TGTGCCAGCAGTTTTTTAGCGTGGGCCAACGAGCAGTACTTC. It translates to CASSFLAWANEQYF.